The rows below give T cell receptor beta chains drawn from one sample of a study of T-cell memory formation after mild COVID-19. TCRdb reanalysed the 5' RACE reads using MiXCR and keeps one entry per CDR3 protein. Found here are about 38,000 distinct CDR3 sequences, 11% of them singletons; the top ten hold under 30%. The source material was PBMCs or a T cell subset sorted from them (not recorded which). The receptors here all came from a man between 18 and 35 years old who had mild COVID-19 (a few samples of this study predate the infection). Cell type and time point are not known. Each CDR3 is given with its conserved first and last residue. The size field is filled for only some rows; it gives once, few, many or a size class.

>TRBJ1-6|14|TRBV7-2|many
CASSVGGGIPPLHF
>TRBJ2-2|15|TRBV5-4|NA
CASSFGQGHTGELFF
>TRBJ1-2|16|TRBV4-3|many
CASSQAGGRTNYGYTF
>TRBJ2-3|16|TRBV7-2|many
CASSPGGRGGTDTQYF
>TRBJ2-5|13|TRBV3-1|few
CASSQEGFGTQYF
>TRBJ2-1|12|TRBV10-3|many
CAISTRGGEQFF
>TRBJ2-5|14|TRBV7-8|many
CASSLDQVSETQYF
>TRBJ1-2|16|TRBV6-5|many
CASSNTGGRPSYGYTF
>TRBJ2-1|12|TRBV29-1|many
CSVGRRYNEQFF
>TRBJ2-1|11|TRBV6-2/TRBV6-3|many
CASRGGVEQFF
>TRBJ2-7|14|TRBV12-3/TRBV12-4|many
CASRTAGGAYEQYF
>TRBJ1-1|12|TRBV3-1|many
CASSHVGTEAFF
>TRBJ1-1|15|TRBV5-4|many
CASSLEVGASTEAFF